These 17 T cell receptor beta chains share one sample of origin, sequenced in a study of response to subunit inactivated influenza vaccine. From the RT-PCR reads, TCRdb called clonotypes with MiXCR, one entry per CDR3 protein. Found here are about 500,000 distinct CDR3 sequences, about 15% of them singletons; the top ten hold around 3%. The sample consisted of CD4+ T cells sorted from PBMCs, taken less than 25 months after vaccination. Every receptor here comes from a man between 50 and 70 years old who received an inactivated influenza vaccine.

The V gene is TRBV4-2, the J gene TRBJ2-2; no reliable D call. Germline V gives CDR1 LGHNA, CDR2 YNFKEQ. CDR3 length equals 12 residues. Trimming removed 5 bases at V and 7 bases at J, with 8 bases between. The CDR3: CASSGQSGELFF. CDR3 in DNA: TGTGCCAGCAGCGGCCAGAGCGGGGAGCTGTTTTTT.

The chain links TRBV4-2 to TRBJ1-2; D uncertain. The CDR3 extends over 15 amino acids. The V end lost 0 bases, the J end lost 8 bases, and 16 bases lay between the germline ends. The V gene's germline CDR1 is LGHNA and CDR2 YNFKEQ. CDR3 in amino acids: CASSQDGRDQDGYTF. For the CDR3, the DNA is TGTGCCAGCAGCCAAGACGGGCGGGATCAGGACGGCTACACCTTC.

This clonotype occurred a few times. The J gene is TRBJ2-1, the V gene TRBV12-3 or TRBV12-4; D unresolved. V was pared by 6 bases and J by 2 bases, with 8 bases between. This CDR3 contains 13 residues. CDR3 protein: CASSTTAYNEQFF. For the CDR3, the DNA is TGTGCCAGCAGCACTACAGCCTACAATGAGCAGTTCTTC.

The CDR3 reads CASSLKDRGSGYTF. CDR3 nucleotides: TGTGCCAGCAGTTTAAAAGACAGGGGATCTGGCTACACCTTC. The gene calls are TRBV12-3 or TRBV12-4 and TRBJ1-2, with 8 bases fitting TRBD1. CDR3 size: 14 residues. Unmatched junction bases numbered 6, after V lost 2 bases and J lost 7 bases.

This clonotype was found many times. V usage is TRBV20-1 and J usage is TRBJ2-1; 8 bases agree with TRBD2. CDR3 length equals 15 residues. Per germline, CDR1 DFQATT and CDR2 SNEGSKA (reference sequence). With 4 bases clipped from V and 8 bases from J, the junction kept 13 bases outside the gene matches. CDR3 loop: CSATIAGTSFYEQFF. DNA for the CDR3: TGCAGTGCTACGATAGCGGGAACTTCTTTTTATGAGCAGTTCTTC.

This clonotype has a handful of counts. This chain uses TRBV12-3 or TRBV12-4 with TRBJ2-2; no definite D call. The CDR3 extends over 12 amino acids. With 5 bases removed from V and 10 bases from J, the gap between germline ends came to 11 bases. CDR3 nucleotides: TGTGCCAGCAGTCCCTCTTGGGAGGAGCTGTTTTTT. This translates into CASSPSWEELFF.

This clonotype came up many times. J is TRBJ2-7 and V is TRBV6-5, with D maybe TRBD1 (6 bases). This CDR3 spans 14 amino acids. Germline loops: CDR1 MNHEY, CDR2 SVGAGI. Trimming took 0 bases from V and 1 from J, leaving 7 bases between them. The CDR3 here is CASSYSRGSYEQYF. The CDR3 DNA is TGTGCCAGCAGTTACTCAAGGGGGTCCTACGAGCAGTACTTC.

V is TRBV20-1 and J is TRBJ1-1; TRBD1 is a possible D gene (5 bases). Trimming removed 3 bases from V and 2 bases from J, with 7 bases in between. In germline, CDR1 is DFQATT, CDR2 SNEGSKA (reference sequence). CDR3 length: 12 residues. The CDR3 DNA reads as TGCAGTGCTAGCAGGGTCAACACTGAAGCTTTCTTT. Residues: CSASRVNTEAFF.

This clonotype was recorded at least ten times. This chain joins TRBV6-2 or TRBV6-3 and TRBJ1-5, with D hard to call. V lost 6 bases, J lost 6 bases, and 12 bases lay in between. This CDR3 contains 13 residues. CDR1 and CDR2 from the germline V gene are MNHEY and SVGEGT. The CDR3 here is CASRRTQLQPQHF. The CDR3 DNA follows: TGTGCCAGCAGACGAACACAGCTTCAGCCCCAGCATTTT.

The chain combines TRBV25-1 with TRBJ2-3; D ambiguous. The CDR3 spans 14 residues. Trimming removed 3 bases from V and 3 bases from J, with 10 bases in between. Germline values: CDR1 MGHDK, CDR2 SYGVNS. CDR3 in amino acids: CASSDPKKTDTQYF. The CDR3 coding sequence is TGTGCCAGCAGTGACCCCAAAAAAACAGATACGCAGTATTTT. The complete variable domain, with remaining parts taken from reference TRBV25-1 and TRBJ2-3, reads EADIYQTPRYLVIGTGKKITLECSQTMGHDKMYWYQQDPGMELHLIHYSYGVNSTEKGDLSSESTVSRIRTEHFPLTLESARPSHTSQYLCASSDPKKTDTQYFGPGTRLTVL.

This clonotype has ten or more counts. The V gene is TRBV4-3, the J gene TRBJ2-3, with 9 bases identical to TRBD2. This CDR3 has 16 residues. CDR1 and CDR2 (germline): LGHNA, YSLEER. The V gene end was trimmed by 3 bases and the J gene end by 4 bases; junction bases not matched to a gene: 8. The chain's CDR3 is CASSQELAGRADTQYF. The CDR3 DNA is TGCGCCAGCAGCCAGGAACTAGCGGGCAGGGCAGATACGCAGTATTTT.

The chain joins TRBV2 to TRBJ1-2; a weak D match, TRBD1 (6 bases). Trimming took 6 bases from V and 1 from J, leaving 18 bases between them. This CDR3 has 16 residues. From germline, CDR1 is SNHLY and CDR2 FYNNEI. The CDR3 DNA sequence: TGTGCCAGCAGAGAGGGGGGGGCAGTTCGTAACTATGGCTACACCTTC. Protein: CASREGGAVRNYGYTF.

This clonotype was recorded a few times. J is TRBJ1-1 and V is TRBV29-1; 8 nucleotides match TRBD1. This CDR3 is 12 amino acids long. The trim removed 6 bases at V and 2 bases at J, leaving 2 bases unmatched. Per germline, CDR1 SQVTM and CDR2 ANQGSEA. The CDR3 reads CSVGQVNTEAFF. CDR3 sequence (DNA): TGCAGCGTGGGACAGGTAAACACTGAAGCTTTCTTT.

This clonotype was counted a few times. The chain links TRBV7-9 to TRBJ2-1, with TRBD2 identical over 9 bases. The CDR3 is 14 residues long. The germline CDR1 and CDR2 sequences are SEHNR and FQNEAQ (reference sequence). V shed 5 bases, J shed 6 bases, and the junction held 5 bases outside the gene matches. Written as DNA, the CDR3 is TGTGCCAGCAGCCCTAGCGGGGCCCTCAATGAGCAGTTCTTC. Its translation is CASSPSGALNEQFF.

This clonotype was seen only a few times. V and J are TRBV14 and TRBJ2-5; D is unresolved. Deletions cut 4 bases from V and 4 bases from J, with 7 bases between. Germline CDR1 SGHDN, CDR2 FVKESK. CDR3 size: 12 residues. The CDR3 DNA is TGTGCCAGCAGCCGATTTGGAGAGACCCAGTACTTC. Translation: CASSRFGETQYF.

In its sample, this clonotype was seen a few times. The V gene is TRBV7-2, the J gene TRBJ2-7, with 8 bases that match TRBD1. V lost 5 bases, J lost 6 bases, and 3 bases stayed unmatched. The CDR3 contains 12 residues. CDR1 is SGHTA, CDR2 FQGNSA, per germline. Here the CDR3 reads CASSPTGGEQYF. CDR3 in DNA: TGTGCCAGCAGCCCCACAGGGGGCGAGCAGTACTTC.

This rearrangement joins TRBV29-1 to TRBJ1-2, with TRBD1 matching 7 bases. The CDR3 loop spans 11 amino acids. Germline V gives CDR1 SQVTM, CDR2 ANQGSEA. J gave up 7 bases and V 7 bases, and 6 bases lay outside the gene matches. CDR3 DNA: TGCAGCGGAGGGGGCGTCGGTGGCTACACCTTC. Translation: CSGGGVGGYTF. The full variable domain, in which reference TRBV29-1 and TRBJ1-2 provide the parts outside the CDR3, is SAVISQKPSRDICQRGTSLTIQCQVDSQVTMMFWYRQQPGQSLTLIATANQGSEATYESGFVIDKFPISRPNLTFSTLTVSNMSPEDSSIYLCSGGGVGGYTFGSGTRLTVV.